This T cell receptor beta chain is drawn from a study of T cell changes during pregnancy in multiple sclerosis. Libraries were prepared by immunoSEQ multiplex PCR; TCRdb keeps only in-frame clonotypes and omits some of them. The data show 65,000 to 95,000 clones, around 93% seen once. The receptor was isolated from a female donor in good health, enrolled as a control in a pregnancy study. The sequencing here drew on peripheral blood, taken after pregnancy.

DNA for the CDR3: TGTGCCAGCAGCGTAGTGGGGACTAGCGGGAGTGTGCAGTTCTTC. This encodes CASSVVGTSGSVQFF. The V call is TRBV9, the J call TRBJ2-1; 14 bases line up with TRBD2. This CDR3 spans 15 amino acids. The germline CDR1 and CDR2 sequences are SGDLS and YYNGEE. The V and J ends lost 0 bases and 12 bases, in that order; junction bases with no gene match: 5.